The 8 T cell receptor beta chains below come from one sample, sequenced in a study of blood T cell repertoires in COVID-19. Assay: immunoSEQ multiplex PCR; the TCRdb copy retains only in-frame clones and omits some. The table lists 150,000 or so clones, roughly 86% of them singletons. Sequenced: peripheral blood. The receptors were sampled from a woman in her fifties or sixties with acute or convalescent COVID-19.

V and J are TRBV27 and TRBJ1-5; 8 bases map to TRBD1. CDR3 length equals 12 residues. Germline V gene data show CDR1 as MNHEY and CDR2 as SMNVEV (reference sequence). Trimming cost V 6 bases and J 9 bases; bases outside gene matches: 4. The chain's CDR3 is CASRTGAGPQHF. CDR3 nucleotide sequence: TGTGCCAGCAGGACAGGGGCCGGGCCCCAGCATTTT.

The chain uses TRBV28 and TRBJ2-1; no definite D call. Germline V lookup: CDR1 MDHEN, CDR2 SYDVKM. Trimming cost V 11 bases and J 6 bases, with 17 bases left between them. There are 13 residues in the CDR3. CDR3 sequence: CALNANAGNEQFF. CDR3 sequence (DNA): TGTGCCCTAAACGCAAACGCAGGCAATGAGCAGTTCTTC.

The chain uses TRBV10-1 and TRBJ2-1; TRBD2 matches at 10 bases. CDR3 length: 15 amino acids. Germline lookup yields CDR1 WNHNN and CDR2 SYGVQD (reference sequence). With V trimmed by 3 bases and J by 6 bases, 5 bases remained unmatched. The CDR3 region has the DNA TGCGCCAGCAGTGATCCTAGCGGGGGTGTCAATGAGCAGTTCTTC. Translating gives CASSDPSGGVNEQFF.

This clone occurred a few times. The chain recombines TRBV28 with TRBJ2-3; D ambiguous. Germline V gene sequence: CDR1 MDHEN, CDR2 SYDVKM. This CDR3 region has 13 residues. V gave up 8 bases and J gave up 1 base, with 10 bases separating them. The CDR3 loop is CASANEGTDTQYF. In DNA, the CDR3 is TGTGCCAGCGCGAACGAGGGCACAGATACGCAGTATTTT.

The genes are TRBV28 and TRBJ1-6; possible D gene TRBD1, 5 bases. The CDR3 contains 12 residues. V was pared by 10 bases and J by 8 bases, with 12 bases between. Germline assignment: CDR1 MDHEN and CDR2 SYDVKM. CDR3 sequence: CAIKGLDSPLHF. DNA of the CDR3: TGTGCCATTAAGGGGCTGGATTCACCCCTCCACTTT. The full variable domain, its missing parts supplied by reference TRBV28 and TRBJ1-6, is DVKVTQSSRYLVKRTGEKVFLECVQDMDHENMFWYRQDPGLGLRLIYFSYDVKMKEKGDIPEGYSVSREKKERFSLILESASTNQTSMYLCAIKGLDSPLHFGNGTRLTVT.

The J gene is TRBJ1-5, the V gene TRBV6-2 or TRBV6-3; 9 nucleotides agree with TRBD1. The CDR3 totals 16 residues. The V gene end was trimmed by 6 bases and the J gene end by 6 bases; junction bases not matched to a gene: 12. Germline lookup yields CDR1 MNHEY and CDR2 SVGEGT. The CDR3 bases are TGTGCCAGCAGCCAGCGGGGACAGGGTGGACCTCAGCCCCAGCATTTT. Protein sequence: CASSQRGQGGPQPQHF.

The chain recombines TRBV11-3 with TRBJ2-6; the D gene is possibly TRBD1 (5 bases). The V and J ends lost 3 bases and 2 bases respectively, with 8 bases between them. The CDR3 extends over 15 amino acids. CDR1 and CDR2 from the germline V gene are SGHNT and YENEEA. CDR3 region: CASSFSGTGANVLTF. As DNA, the CDR3 is TGTGCCAGCAGCTTTTCAGGGACTGGGGCCAACGTCCTGACTTTC.

The chain joins TRBV7-8 to TRBJ2-3; D may be TRBD1 (5 bases). This CDR3 has 14 residues. Germline-derived CDR1 and CDR2 are SGHVS and FQNEAQ. Trimming took off 2 bases at V and 2 bases at J, with 8 bases between the two ends. CDR3 coding DNA: TGTGCCAGCAGCTTACAGGGATACACAGATACGCAGTATTTT. Encoded protein: CASSLQGYTDTQYF. The full variable domain, rest sourced from reference TRBV7-8 and TRBJ2-3, is GAGVSQSPRYKVAKRGQDVALRCDPISGHVSLFWYQQALGQGPEFLTYFQNEAQLDKSGLPSDRFFAERPEGSVSTLKIQRTQQEDSAVYLCASSLQGYTDTQYFGPGTRLTVL.